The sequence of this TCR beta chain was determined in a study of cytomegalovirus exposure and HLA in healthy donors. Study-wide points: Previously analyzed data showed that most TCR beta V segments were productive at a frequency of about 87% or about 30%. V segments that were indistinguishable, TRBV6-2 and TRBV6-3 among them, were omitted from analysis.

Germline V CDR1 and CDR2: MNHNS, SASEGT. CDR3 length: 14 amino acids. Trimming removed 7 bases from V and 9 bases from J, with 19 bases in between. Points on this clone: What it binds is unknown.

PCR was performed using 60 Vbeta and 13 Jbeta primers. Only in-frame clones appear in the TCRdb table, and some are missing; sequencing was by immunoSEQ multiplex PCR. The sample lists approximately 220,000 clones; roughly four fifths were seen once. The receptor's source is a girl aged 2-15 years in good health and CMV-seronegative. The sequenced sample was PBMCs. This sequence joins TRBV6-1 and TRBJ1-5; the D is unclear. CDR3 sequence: CASKADTAVGPQHF. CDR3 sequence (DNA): TGTGCCAGCAAGGCTGACACCGCTGTTGGGCCCCAGCATTTT.